This TCR beta chain was documented in a study of cytomegalovirus exposure and HLA in healthy donors. The PCR made use of 60 Vbeta and 13 Jbeta primers. Measured with immunoSEQ multiplex PCR; TCRdb has only the in-frame clones, and not every one. Of about 84,000 clones in the sample, around 90% were seen once. The CDR3 spans 18 residues. V lost 4 bases to trimming and J lost 0 bases, with 20 bases between them. Germline V gene lookup returns CDR1 SGDLS and CDR2 YYNGEE. This sequence joins TRBV9 and TRBJ1-3; TRBD1 might be the D (6 bases). The sequence was obtained from a man aged 18 to 30 in good health and CMV-seronegative. The sample consisted of PBMCs. CDR3 in amino acids: CASSNGRGTPFSGNTIYF. CDR3 coding DNA: TGTGCCAGCAGCAACGGCAGGGGTACACCCTTCTCTGGAAACACCATATATTTT.